The rows below give T cell receptor beta chains drawn from one sample of a study of blood T cell repertoires in COVID-19. TCRdb's table, derived via immunoSEQ multiplex PCR, lists solely in-frame clones and lacks some. The sample lists about 220,000 clones, around 84% occurring once. The sequencing sample was made of peripheral blood. The receptors shown here come from a man aged 25-45 years with active or convalescent COVID-19. Each CDR3 is given with its conserved first and last residue. A D gene is named only where the DNA matches it firmly. Only part of the rows carry a size: once, few, many, or a class if the clone is expanded.

>TRBV9|.|.|TRBJ1-1
TGTGCCAGCAGCGTAGCAGGGAGGGACACTGAAGCTTTCTTT
CASSVAGRDTEAFF
>TRBV4-1|.|TRBD1|TRBJ1-1
TGCGCCAGCAGCTCACCGGGACAGCAGAACACTGAAGCTTTCTTT
CASSSPGQQNTEAFF
>TRBV6-5|.|.|TRBJ1-1
TGTGCCAGCAGCGTAATCAGGAACACTGAAGCTTTCTTT
CASSVIRNTEAFF
>TRBV3-1/TRBV3-2|.|.|TRBJ1-3
TGTGCCAGCAGCCAAGATGGTGGGGGGGGGACTGGAAACACCATATATTTT
CASSQDGGGGTGNTIYF
>TRBV9|.|.|TRBJ2-7
TGTGCCAGCAGCGCGGGGTACGAGCAGTACTTC
CASSAGYEQYF
>TRBV27|.|TRBD1|TRBJ2-5
TGTGCCAGCAGTTTACTGCCCCCTTCAAGGGGGCGATTTGGAGAGACCCAGTACTTC
CASSLLPPSRGRFGETQYF
>TRBV4-2|.|.|TRBJ1-3
TGTGCCAGCAGCCAAGAGGCGGTCGATAACACCATATATTTT
CASSQEAVDNTIYF
>TRBV4-1|.|.|TRBJ2-3
TGCGCCAGCAGCCAAGTCCCTGTCCGGGTGGGAGATACGCAGTATTTT
CASSQVPVRVGDTQYF
>TRBV5-8|.|.|TRBJ1-4
TGTGCCAGCACCCTAAAACAGGGACGTGGAGCAACTAATGAAAAACTGTTTTTT
CASTLKQGRGATNEKLFF
>TRBV28|.|TRBD1|TRBJ1-2
TGTGCCAGTTGGGGACAGGGAATAGGTGGCTACACCTTC
CASWGQGIGGYTF
>TRBV3-1/TRBV3-2|few|TRBD1|TRBJ2-5
TGTGCCAGCAGCCAAGTAGGGACAGGCCGCAGTGAGACCCAGTACTTC
CASSQVGTGRSETQYF
>TRBV11-2|.|TRBD1|TRBJ2-4
TGTGCCAGCAGCTTGAGGGACAGGAGCCCCCTAGCCAAAAACATTCAGTACTTC
CASSLRDRSPLAKNIQYF
>TRBV10-1|few|TRBD2|TRBJ2-3
TGCGCCAGCAGTGAGTCGCGCGGGGGAGCAGATACGCAGTATTTT
CASSESRGGADTQYF
>TRBV3-1/TRBV3-2|.|TRBD1|TRBJ2-2
TGTGCCAGCAGCCAATACCGGGACAGGGCTGGCACCGGGGAGCTGTTTTTT
CASSQYRDRAGTGELFF
>TRBV7-9|.|TRBD1|TRBJ1-3
TGTGCCAGCACCCCTGCTACGATGGACAGGGGAAACACCATATATTTT
CASTPATMDRGNTIYF
>TRBV7-8|.|TRBD2|TRBJ2-1
TGTGCCAGCAGCCCAATTAGGGGACTAGCGGACAACTACAATGAGCAGTTCTTC
CASSPIRGLADNYNEQFF
>TRBV28|.|TRBD1|TRBJ1-2
TGTGCCAGCAGTTTATGGGGGACAGGCTCTGGCTACACCTTC
CASSLWGTGSGYTF
>TRBV5-1|once|.|TRBJ2-1
TGCGCCAGCAGCCCGGGGGAAGGATACAATGAGCAGTTCTTC
CASSPGEGYNEQFF